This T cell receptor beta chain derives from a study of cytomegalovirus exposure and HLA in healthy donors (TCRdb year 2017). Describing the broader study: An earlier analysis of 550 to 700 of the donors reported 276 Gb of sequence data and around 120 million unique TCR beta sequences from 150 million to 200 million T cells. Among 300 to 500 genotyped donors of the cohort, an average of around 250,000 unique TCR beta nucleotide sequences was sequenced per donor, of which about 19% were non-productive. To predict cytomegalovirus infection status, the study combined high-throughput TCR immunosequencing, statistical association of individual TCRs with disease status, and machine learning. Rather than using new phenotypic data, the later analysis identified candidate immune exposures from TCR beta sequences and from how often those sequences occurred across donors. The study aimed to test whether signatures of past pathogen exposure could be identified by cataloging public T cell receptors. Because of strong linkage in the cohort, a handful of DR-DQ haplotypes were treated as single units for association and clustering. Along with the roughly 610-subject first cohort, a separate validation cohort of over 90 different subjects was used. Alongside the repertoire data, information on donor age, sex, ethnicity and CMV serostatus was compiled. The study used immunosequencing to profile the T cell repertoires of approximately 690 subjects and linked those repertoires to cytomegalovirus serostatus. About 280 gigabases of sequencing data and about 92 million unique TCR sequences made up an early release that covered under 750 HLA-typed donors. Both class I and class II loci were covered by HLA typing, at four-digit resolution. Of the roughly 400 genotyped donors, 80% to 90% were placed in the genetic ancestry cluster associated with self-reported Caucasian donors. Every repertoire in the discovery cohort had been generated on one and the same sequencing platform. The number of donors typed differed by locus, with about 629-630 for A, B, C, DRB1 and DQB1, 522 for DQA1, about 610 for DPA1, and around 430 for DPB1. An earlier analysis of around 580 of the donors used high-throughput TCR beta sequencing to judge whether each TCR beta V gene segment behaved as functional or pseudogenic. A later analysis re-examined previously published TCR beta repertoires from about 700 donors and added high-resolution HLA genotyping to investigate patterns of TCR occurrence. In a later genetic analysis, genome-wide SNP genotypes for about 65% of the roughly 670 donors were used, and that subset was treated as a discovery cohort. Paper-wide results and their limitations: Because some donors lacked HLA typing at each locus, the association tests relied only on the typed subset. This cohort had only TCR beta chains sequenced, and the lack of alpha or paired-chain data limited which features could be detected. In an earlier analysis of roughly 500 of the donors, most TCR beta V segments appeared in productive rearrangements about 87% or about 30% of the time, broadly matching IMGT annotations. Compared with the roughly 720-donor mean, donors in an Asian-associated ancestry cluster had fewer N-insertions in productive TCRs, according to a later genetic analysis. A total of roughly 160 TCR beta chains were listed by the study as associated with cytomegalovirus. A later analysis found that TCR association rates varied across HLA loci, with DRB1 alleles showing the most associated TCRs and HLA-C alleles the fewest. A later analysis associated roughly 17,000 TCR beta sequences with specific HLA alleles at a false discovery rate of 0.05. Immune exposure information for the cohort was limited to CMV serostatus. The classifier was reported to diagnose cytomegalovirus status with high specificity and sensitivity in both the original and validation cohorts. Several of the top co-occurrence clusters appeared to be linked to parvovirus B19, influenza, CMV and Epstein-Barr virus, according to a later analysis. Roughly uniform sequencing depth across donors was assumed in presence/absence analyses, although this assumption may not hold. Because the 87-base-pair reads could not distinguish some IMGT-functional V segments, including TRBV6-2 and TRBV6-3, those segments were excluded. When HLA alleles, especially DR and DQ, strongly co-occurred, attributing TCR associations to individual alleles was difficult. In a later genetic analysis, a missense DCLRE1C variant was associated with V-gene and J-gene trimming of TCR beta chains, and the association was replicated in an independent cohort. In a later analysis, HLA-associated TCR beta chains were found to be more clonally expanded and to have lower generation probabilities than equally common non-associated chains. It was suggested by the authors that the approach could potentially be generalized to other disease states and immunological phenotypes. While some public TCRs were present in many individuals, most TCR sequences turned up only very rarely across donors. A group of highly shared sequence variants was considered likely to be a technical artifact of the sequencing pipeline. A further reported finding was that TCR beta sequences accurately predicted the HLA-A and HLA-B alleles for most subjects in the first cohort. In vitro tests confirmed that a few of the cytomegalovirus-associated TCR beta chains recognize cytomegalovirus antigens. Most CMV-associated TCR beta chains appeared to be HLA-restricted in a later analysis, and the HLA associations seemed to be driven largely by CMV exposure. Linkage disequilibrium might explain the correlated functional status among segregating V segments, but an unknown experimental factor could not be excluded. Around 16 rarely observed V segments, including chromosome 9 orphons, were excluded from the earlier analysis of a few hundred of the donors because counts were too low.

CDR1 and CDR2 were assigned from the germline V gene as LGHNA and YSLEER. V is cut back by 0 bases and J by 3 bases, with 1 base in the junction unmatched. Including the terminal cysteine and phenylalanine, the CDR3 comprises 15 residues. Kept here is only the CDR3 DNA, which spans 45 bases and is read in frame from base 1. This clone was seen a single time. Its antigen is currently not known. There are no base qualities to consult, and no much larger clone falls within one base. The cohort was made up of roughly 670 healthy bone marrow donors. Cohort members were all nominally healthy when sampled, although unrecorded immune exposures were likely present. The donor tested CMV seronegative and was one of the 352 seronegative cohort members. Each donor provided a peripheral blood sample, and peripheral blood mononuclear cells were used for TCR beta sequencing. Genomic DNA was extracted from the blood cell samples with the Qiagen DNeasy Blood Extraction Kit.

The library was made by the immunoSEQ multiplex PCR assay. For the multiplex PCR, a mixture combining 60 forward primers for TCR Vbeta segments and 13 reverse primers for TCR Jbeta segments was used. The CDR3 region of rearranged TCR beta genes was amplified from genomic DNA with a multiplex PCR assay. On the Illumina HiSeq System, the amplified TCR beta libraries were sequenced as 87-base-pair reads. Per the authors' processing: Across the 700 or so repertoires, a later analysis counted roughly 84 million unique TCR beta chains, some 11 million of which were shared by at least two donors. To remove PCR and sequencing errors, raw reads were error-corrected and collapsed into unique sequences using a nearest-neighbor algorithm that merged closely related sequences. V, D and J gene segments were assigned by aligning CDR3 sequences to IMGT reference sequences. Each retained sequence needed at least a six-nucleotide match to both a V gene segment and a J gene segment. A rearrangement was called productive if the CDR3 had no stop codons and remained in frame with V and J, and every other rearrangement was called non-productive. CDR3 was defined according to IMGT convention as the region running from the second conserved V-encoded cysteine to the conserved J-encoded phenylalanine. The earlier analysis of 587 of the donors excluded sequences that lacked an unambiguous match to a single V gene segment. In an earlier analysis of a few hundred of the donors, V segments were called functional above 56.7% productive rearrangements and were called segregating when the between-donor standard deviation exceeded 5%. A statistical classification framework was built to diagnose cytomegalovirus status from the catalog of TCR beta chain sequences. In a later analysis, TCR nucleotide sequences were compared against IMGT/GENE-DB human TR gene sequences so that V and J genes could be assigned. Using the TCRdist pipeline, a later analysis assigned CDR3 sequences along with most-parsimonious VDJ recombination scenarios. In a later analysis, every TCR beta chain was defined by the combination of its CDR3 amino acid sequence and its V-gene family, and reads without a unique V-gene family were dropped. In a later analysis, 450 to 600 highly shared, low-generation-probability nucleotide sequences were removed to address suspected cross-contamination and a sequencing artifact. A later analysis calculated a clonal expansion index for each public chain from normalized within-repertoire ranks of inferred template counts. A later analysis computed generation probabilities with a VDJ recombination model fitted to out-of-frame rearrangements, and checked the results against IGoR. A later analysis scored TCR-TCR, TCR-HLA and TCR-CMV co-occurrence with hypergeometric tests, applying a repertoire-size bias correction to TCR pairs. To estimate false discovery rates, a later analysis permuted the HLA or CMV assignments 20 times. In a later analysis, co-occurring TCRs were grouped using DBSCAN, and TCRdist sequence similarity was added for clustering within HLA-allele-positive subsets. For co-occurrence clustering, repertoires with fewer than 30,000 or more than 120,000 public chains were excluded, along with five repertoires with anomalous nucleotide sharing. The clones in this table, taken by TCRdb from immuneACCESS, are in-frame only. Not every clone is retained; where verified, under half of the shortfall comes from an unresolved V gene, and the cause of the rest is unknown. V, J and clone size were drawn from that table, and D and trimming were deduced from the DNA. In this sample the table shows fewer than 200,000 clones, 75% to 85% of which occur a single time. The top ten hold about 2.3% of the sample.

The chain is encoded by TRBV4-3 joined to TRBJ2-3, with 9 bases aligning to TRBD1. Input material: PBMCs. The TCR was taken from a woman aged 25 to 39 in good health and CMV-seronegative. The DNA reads TGCGCCAGCAGCCAAGAGGGGACAGGGACAGATACGCAGTATTTT. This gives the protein CASSQEGTGTDTQYF.